Below are 29 T cell receptor beta chains sequenced from a single sample in a study of regulatory T cells in long-lasting Graves disease. Time point described: newly diagnosed GD, antithyroid drugs for less than 3 months. The authors made the TCR library using RNA they extracted from PBMCs. Building the TCR beta libraries relied on iRepertoire HTBI primers, and CDR3 regions underwent Arm-PCR. TCRdb analysed the multiplex PCR reads with MiXCR anew, one entry per CDR3 protein. In the table there are approximately 350,000 distinct CDR3 sequences, roughly 17% of which are singletons. The same data also went into a second study, on T cells in Graves' hyperthyroidism and ophthalmopathy.

This specimen was peripheral blood mononuclear cells (PBMCs), taken at new diagnosis, from a patient treated with antithyroid drugs. The source is a woman between 18 and 29 years old with Graves disease.

This clonotype was recorded many times. The rearrangement uses TRBV3-1 and TRBJ1-1, with 7 nucleotides matching TRBD1. Germline lookup yields CDR1 LGHDT and CDR2 YNNKEL (reference sequence). This CDR3 comprises 12 residues. After removal of 4 bases from V and 12 bases from J, the junction contained 8 bases not matched to a gene. CDR3 residues: CASSLGQGVSFF. The CDR3 DNA reads as TGTGCCAGCAGCCTCGGTCAGGGGGTCTCTTTCTTT.

This clonotype was detected only a few times. This chain links TRBV24-1 with TRBJ2-7, with TRBD1 matching 10 bases. Per the germline V gene, CDR1 is KGHDR and CDR2 is SFDVKD. This CDR3 has 14 amino acids. V was pared by 8 bases and J by 2 bases, with 5 bases of the junction left unmatched. The CDR3 region has the DNA TGTGCCACCACCCAGGGACAGGGGACCTACGAGCAGTACTTC. Its translation: CATTQGQGTYEQYF.

At least ten counts were recorded for this clonotype. The V call is TRBV5-1, the J call TRBJ2-2, with D perhaps given as TRBD1 or TRBD2 (5 bases each). Between the trimmed V and J ends, which lost 4 bases and 7 bases, there was a span of 20 bases. Germline values: CDR1 SGHRS, CDR2 YFSETQ. The CDR3 is 16 residues long. The CDR3 nucleotides read TGCGCCAGCAGCGGAAGGGGACGCGGCGGTAACGGGGAGCTGTTTTTT. Translation: CASSGRGRGGNGELFF.

This clonotype was counted ten times or more. CDR3 coding DNA: TGTGCCAGCAGCTGGGGCAGGGGCCTCGACACTGAAGCTTTCTTT. This codes for CASSWGRGLDTEAFF. The gene calls are TRBV7-2 and TRBJ1-1, with a possible D match to TRBD1 (6 bases). Per germline, CDR1 SGHTA and CDR2 FQGNSA. The CDR3 runs to 15 residues. Trimming stripped 4 bases from V and 3 bases from J, with 15 bases between.

Ten or more counts support this clonotype. This rearrangement joins TRBV20-1 to TRBJ1-5; no reliable D call. V lost 5 bases and J lost 0, with 5 bases in between. CDR3 size: 12 residues. Germline CDR1 DFQATT, CDR2 SNEGSKA (reference sequence). This CDR3 is CSARVSNQPQHF. In nucleotides, the CDR3 is TGCAGTGCTCGGGTTAGCAATCAGCCCCAGCATTTT.

V usage is TRBV6-5 and J usage is TRBJ2-7; D is possibly TRBD2 (6 bases). Trimming removed 0 bases from V and 5 bases from J, with 11 bases in between. The CDR3 loop spans 14 amino acids. Germline V gene data show CDR1 as MNHEY and CDR2 as SVGAGI. CDR3 bases: TGTGCCAGCAGTTACTCGACCGGGGGAAACGAGCAGTACTTC. This encodes CASSYSTGGNEQYF.

V usage is TRBV4-1 and J usage is TRBJ2-3, with TRBD1 identical over 9 bases. Germline CDR1 reads MGHRA; CDR2 reads YSYEKL. CDR3 length: 15 amino acids. The V segment lost 8 bases and the J segment 4 bases; nucleotides outside the gene matches: 10. The CDR3: CASRYRTGVADTQYF. DNA for the CDR3: TGCGCCAGCCGATATAGGACAGGGGTCGCAGATACGCAGTATTTT.

As to this clonotype: This sequence may be a read error, since a much larger clone differs from it by one base. The V gene is TRBV6-5, the J gene TRBJ2-7; D perhaps matches TRBD2 (6 bases). Germline lookup yields CDR1 MNHEY and CDR2 SVGAGI. CDR3 length equals 13 residues. The CDR3 here is CASRYYAGYEQYF. Written as DNA, the CDR3 is TGTGCCAGCCGTTACTACGCGGGATACGAGCAGTACTTC.

To note about this clonotype: The likely explanation is a read error, given a far larger clone one base away. The chain joins TRBV6-1 to TRBJ2-5, with TRBD1 identical over 8 bases. The closer fit of TRBJ2-3 to the DNA end suggests the J call may be wrong. The CDR3 has 13 residues. CDR1 and CDR2 (germline): MNHNS, SASEGT. CDR3 sequence reads: CASRLDRGDAQYF. CDR3 bases: TGTGCCAGCAGACTCGACAGGGGAGATGCGCAGTATTTT.

This clonotype came up many times. The rearrangement uses TRBV18 and TRBJ2-1; unclear D gene. The V end lost 6 bases, the J end lost 5 bases, and 11 bases lay between the germline ends. Germline V gene sequence: CDR1 KGHSH, CDR2 LQKENI. CDR3 size: 13 residues. The chain's CDR3 is CASSGQTDNEQFF. As DNA, the CDR3 is TGTGCCAGCTCGGGCCAGACTGACAATGAGCAGTTCTTC. Full variable domain (rest looked up from reference TRBV18 and TRBJ2-1): NAGVMQNPRHLVRRRGQEARLRCSPMKGHSHVYWYRQLPEEGLKFMVYLQKENIIDESGMPKERFSAEFPKEGPSILRIQQVVRGDSAAYFCASSGQTDNEQFFGPGTRLTVL.

A single count supports this clonotype. Since a far larger clone is one base different, this is likely a read error. V is TRBV11-2 and J is TRBJ2-5, with 7 nucleotides matching TRBD2. From germline, CDR1 is SGHAT and CDR2 FQNNGV. The length of the CDR3 is 15 residues. CDR3 in DNA: TGTGCCAGCGGCTTAAGCGGGGTGTACCAAGAGACCCAGTACTTC. Its protein product is CASGLSGVYQETQYF.

In regard to this clonotype: A much larger clone is a single base away; this may be a read error. The V and J genes are TRBV27 and TRBJ2-3; tentative D call: TRBD2 (6 bases). Germline values: CDR1 MNHEY, CDR2 SMNVEV (reference sequence). V lost 3 bases and J 0 bases, leaving 16 bases between the germline ends. The CDR3 is 17 residues long. The CDR3 region has the DNA TGTGCCAGCAGTTTCACTAGCAGGGAGAAAAGCACAGATACGCAGTATTTT. Translated, it gives CASSFTSREKSTDTQYF.

There are a few counts of this clonotype. This chain connects TRBV6-9 to TRBJ1-2, with 11 bases matching TRBD1. The germline CDR1 and CDR2 sequences are MNHGY and SVAAGI. V was pared by 4 bases and J by 6 bases, with 1 base of the junction left unmatched. The CDR3 is made up of 13 amino acids. The CDR3 loop reads CASSWTGGDGYTF. The DNA of the CDR3 is TGTGCCAGCAGTTGGACAGGGGGCGATGGCTACACCTTC.

This clonotype has a count of ten or more. The chain recombines TRBV2 with TRBJ1-1, with 9 positions matching TRBD1. The ends lost 6 bases at V and 6 bases at J; junction bases unmatched: 8. Germline V gene data show CDR1 as SNHLY and CDR2 as FYNNEI. The CDR3 has 14 residues. The CDR3, as DNA: TGTGCCAGCAGCGACTCGGACAGGGGTGCTGAAGCTTTCTTT. This gives the protein CASSDSDRGAEAFF. Looking up the rest from reference TRBV2 and TRBJ1-1 gives the full variable domain: EPEVTQTPSHQVTQMGQEVILRCVPISNHLYFYWYRQILGQKVEFLVSFYNNEISEKSEIFDDQFSVERPDGSNFTLKIRSTKLEDSAMYFCASSDSDRGAEAFFGQGTRLTVV.

The chain has TRBV9 and TRBJ2-7; weak D call: TRBD2 (6 bases). Trimming shortened V by 3 bases and J by 5 bases, and 12 bases separated the two germline ends. Per the germline V gene, CDR1 is SGDLS and CDR2 is YYNGEE. The CDR3 contains 13 residues. The DNA for the CDR3 is TGTGCCAGCAGCGCCCTGACTAGTAACGAGCAGTACTTC. Its protein is CASSALTSNEQYF.

This clonotype was counted many times. Relative to the germline gene, one junction end is altered; a read error may explain this. This chain joins TRBV5-1 and TRBJ1-1; weak D call: TRBD1 (5 bases). The CDR3 is 13 amino acids. Germline V CDR1 and CDR2: SGHRS, YFSETQ. The DNA of the CDR3 is TGTGCCAGCAGCGCCAGGGTGGACACTGAAGCTTTCTTT. It is translated as CASSARVDTEAFF.

About this clonotype: A junction boundary mismatches the germline segment, possibly from a read error. The V and J genes are TRBV20-1 and TRBJ2-3; D possibly corresponds to TRBD1 (5 bases). The germline V gene encodes CDR1 DFQATT and CDR2 SNEGSKA (reference sequence). The CDR3 spans 13 residues. This CDR3 reads CSASGDSTGTQYF. The CDR3 DNA sequence: TGCAGTGCTAGTGGAGACAGCACAGGTACGCAGTATTTT.

This clonotype was picked up many times. The chain employs TRBV2 and TRBJ2-3; D might be TRBD1 or TRBD2, each matching 5 bases. CDR1 and CDR2 (germline): SNHLY, FYNNEI. This CDR3 contains 15 residues. Deletions cut 3 bases from V and 4 bases from J, with 14 bases between. The CDR3 nucleotides read TGTGCCAGCAGTGATCCGGGGCTAGCCCCAGATACGCAGTATTTT. It is translated as CASSDPGLAPDTQYF.

V gene TRBV30 combines with J gene TRBJ1-5, with a weak D call TRBD1 (5 bases). Trimming pared 5 bases from V and 3 bases from J, leaving 11 bases between. CDR3 length: 13 amino acids. Germline loops: CDR1 GTSNPN, CDR2 SVGIG (reference sequence). The CDR3 protein is CAWSRQTNQPQHF. CDR3 in DNA: TGTGCCTGGTCGAGACAGACCAATCAGCCCCAGCATTTT. The variable domain in full, completed from reference TRBV30 and TRBJ1-5, reads SQTIHQWPATLVQPVGSPLSLECTVEGTSNPNLYWYRQAAGRGLQLLFYSVGIGQISSEVPQNLSASRPQDRQFILSSKKLLLSDSGFYLCAWSRQTNQPQHFGDGTRLSIL.

This clonotype was recorded many times. CDR3 loop: CASSLSGQGQQYF. The CDR3 DNA reads TGTGCCAGCAGCTTAAGCGGGCAGGGCCAGCAGTACTTC. V usage is TRBV7-3 and J usage is TRBJ2-7, with D tentatively TRBD1 or TRBD2 (5 bases each). The CDR3 runs 13 residues. Germline lookup yields CDR1 SGHTA and CDR2 FQGTGA. V lost 1 base and J lost 8, with 12 bases in between.

Many counts were recorded for this clonotype. The rearrangement uses TRBV15 and TRBJ2-3; 10 bases are shared with TRBD2. The ends lost 0 bases at V and 4 bases at J; junction bases unmatched: 1. Germline V gives CDR1 LNHNV, CDR2 YYDKDF (reference sequence). The CDR3 has 15 residues. In DNA form, the CDR3 reads TGTGCCACCAGCAGAGAAAGCGGGGGGGCAGATACGCAGTATTTT. Translation: CATSRESGGADTQYF. The variable domain in full, completed from reference TRBV15 and TRBJ2-3, reads DAMVIQNPRYQVTQFGKPVTLSCSQTLNHNVMYWYQQKSSQAPKLLFHYYDKDFNNEADTPDNFQSRRPNTSFCFLDIRSPGLGDTAMYLCATSRESGGADTQYFGPGTRLTVL.

This clonotype was counted at least ten times. The chain recombines TRBV6-1 with TRBJ1-1; D perhaps matches TRBD1 (5 bases). Per germline, CDR1 MNHNS and CDR2 SASEGT. Trimming removed 7 bases at V and 5 bases at J, with 14 bases between. This CDR3 region has 13 residues. The CDR3 DNA sequence: TGTGCCAGCATATCCGAGGGGATGACTGAAGCTTTCTTT. This translates into CASISEGMTEAFF.

This clonotype was found many times. This chain links TRBV6-1 with TRBJ2-3; D is perhaps TRBD1 or TRBD2 (5 bases each). The germline V gene encodes CDR1 MNHNS and CDR2 SASEGT. V gave up 6 bases and J gave up 2 bases, with 18 bases separating them. This CDR3 has 16 residues. In DNA form, the CDR3 reads TGTGCCAGCAGCTTCTGGGACGGCGATTCCACAGATACGCAGTATTTT. It encodes CASSFWDGDSTDTQYF.

This rearrangement joins TRBV10-3 to TRBJ1-2; no clear D. Germline CDR1 is ENHRY and CDR2 is SYGVKD. Trimming took off 10 bases at V and 2 bases at J, with 17 bases between the two ends. The CDR3 runs to 14 residues. The CDR3 DNA is TGTGCCAGCACCCCAAAACTTACAAACTATGGCTACACCTTC. Protein product: CASTPKLTNYGYTF.

This chain joins TRBV6-1 and TRBJ2-7; TRBD1 matches at 10 bases. The CDR3 runs to 15 residues. V shed 6 bases, J shed 1 base, and the junction held 6 bases outside the gene matches. CDR1 is MNHNS, CDR2 SASEGT, per germline. The CDR3: CASRRTGGVSYEQYF. The CDR3 DNA reads as TGTGCCAGCAGGAGGACAGGGGGGGTTTCCTACGAGCAGTACTTC.

This chain connects TRBV28 to TRBJ2-7; D call uncertain. The V gene's germline CDR1 is MDHEN and CDR2 SYDVKM. The CDR3 runs to 12 residues. V lost 5 bases to trimming and J lost 3 bases, with 8 bases between them. The CDR3 region is CASSELFYEQYF. As DNA, the CDR3 is TGTGCCAGCAGTGAACTTTTCTACGAGCAGTACTTC.

This clonotype was seen many times. This sequence joins TRBV28 and TRBJ2-5, with unresolved D. Germline CDR1 MDHEN, CDR2 SYDVKM. CDR3 length equals 16 residues. The V end was cut by 3 bases, the J end by 1 base, with 15 bases between. The CDR3 reads CASSFPFYIGQETQYF. CDR3 DNA sequence: TGTGCCAGCAGTTTTCCCTTCTACATCGGCCAAGAGACCCAGTACTTC.

This clonotype was counted between two and nine times. J is TRBJ1-2 and V is TRBV20-1; D is possibly TRBD1 (6 bases). The V and J ends lost 6 bases and 0 bases respectively, with 14 bases between them. The germline V gene encodes CDR1 DFQATT and CDR2 SNEGSKA (reference sequence). The CDR3 spans 14 residues. DNA for the CDR3: TGCAGTGCCGGACAGCTTACCTCTAACTATGGCTACACCTTC. It translates to CSAGQLTSNYGYTF.

This clonotype occurred once. A far larger clone is one base from this, pointing to a likely read error. The chain's CDR3 is CASRLAGAHNEQSF. In DNA form, the CDR3 reads TGTGCCAGCAGACTAGCGGGAGCCCACAATGAGCAGTCCTTC. The rearrangement joins TRBV12-3 or TRBV12-4 to TRBJ2-3; 11 nucleotides agree with TRBD2. The CDR3 sequence is 14 residues long.